This is a list of T cell receptor beta chains from one sample in a study of shared clonotypes between healthy human individuals. This table comes from immunoSEQ multiplex PCR, and its TCRdb copy is limited to in-frame clones, with some not included. The table includes around 600,000 clones, approximately 97% detected once. Sequencing input: naive CD4+ T cells sorted from blood. The source of these receptors is a woman aged 25 to 39 in good health. The CDR3 runs from the conserved cysteine through the conserved F or W. Fields, in order: V gene, D gene, J gene, clone size, CDR3 DNA, CDR3 protein. A D gene is named only where the DNA matches it firmly. Size values are once, few and many counts, or a class for expanded clones, and some rows have none.

>TRBV6-6|TRBD1|TRBJ2-7|once
TGTGCCAGCAGTTCTCGACAGGGCTCGTACGAGCAGTACTTC
CASSSRQGSYEQYF
>TRBV7-6|-|TRBJ2-1|-
TGTGCCAGCAGCTTAGCGCGGACTTCCAATGAGCAGTTCTTC
CASSLARTSNEQFF
>TRBV15|-|TRBJ1-2|-
TGTGCCACCAGCAGGGGTGGGGGTAACTATGGCTACACCTTC
CATSRGGGNYGYTF
>TRBV5-4|TRBD2|TRBJ2-7|-
TGTGCCAGCAGCTTGGGCAGCGGGGGCGAGCAGTACTTC
CASSLGSGGEQYF
>TRBV7-9|-|TRBJ2-1|once
TGTGCCAGCAGCTCTTGGCATGGAGGAGGCAATGAGCAGTTCTTC
CASSSWHGGGNEQFF
>TRBV14|-|TRBJ2-3|-
TGTGCCAGCAGCTTGCTCCCAGATACGCAGTATTTT
CASSLLPDTQYF
>TRBV6-1|-|TRBJ2-2|once
TGTGCCAGCAGTAGCAACAGAGACACCGGGGAGCTGTTTTTT
CASSSNRDTGELFF
>TRBV7-9|TRBD1|TRBJ1-2|-
TGTGCCAGCAGCTGGCCGGGACAGGGGAGGTATGGCTACACCTTC
CASSWPGQGRYGYTF
>TRBV6-4|-|TRBJ1-2|-
TGTGCCAGCAGCCGCGGGGGGAACGGGAACTATGGCTACACCTTC
CASSRGGNGNYGYTF
>TRBV27|-|TRBJ2-2|-
TGTGCCAGCAGTTTGCAGGGCGCGAACACCGGGGAGCTGTTTTTT
CASSLQGANTGELFF
>TRBV10-3|TRBD2|TRBJ2-7|-
TGTGCCATCAGCGACGGGACTAGGGGATCCTACGAGCAGTACTTC
CAISDGTRGSYEQYF
>TRBV5-1|-|TRBJ2-3|-
TGCGCCAGCAGCTTGGTAGCGGTTAGCACAGATACGCAGTATTTT
CASSLVAVSTDTQYF
>TRBV10-3|-|TRBJ2-3|-
TGTGCCATCGGTTCGGGATTCACAGATACGCAGTATTTT
CAIGSGFTDTQYF
>TRBV6-6|-|TRBJ2-7|-
TGTGCCAGCAGAGACCCTTCCGTCTCCGAGCAGTACTTC
CASRDPSVSEQYF
>TRBV18|-|TRBJ2-1|-
TGTGCCAGCTCACCAAGACAGTCCTACAATGAGCAGTTCTTC
CASSPRQSYNEQFF
>TRBV7-2|-|TRBJ2-3|-
TGTGCCAGCAGCCATCCTACGCAGTATTTT
CASSHPTQYF
>TRBV7-2|-|TRBJ2-1|once
TGTGCCAGCAGCCTATGGTCCGTTCAAGATGAGCAGTTCTTC
CASSLWSVQDEQFF
>TRBV21-1|-|TRBJ2-1|-
TGTGCCTGCGGGACTAACTGCCATGAGCAGTTCTTC
CACGTNCHEQFF
>TRBV2|TRBD1|TRBJ2-7|-
TGTGCCAGCCTCACTACTCCGGGACAGAGGAAGATCGAGCAGTACTTC
CASLTTPGQRKIEQYF
>TRBV6-5|-|TRBJ1-1|-
TGTGCCAGCAGAGCGACAGGCCCCCTTGCGACTGAAGCTTTCTTT
CASRATGPLATEAFF
>TRBV2|-|TRBJ2-7|-
TGTGCCAGCAGTGGGGCGCGGGGGCTTGGGGAGCAGTACTTC
CASSGARGLGEQYF
>TRBV29-1|TRBD2|TRBJ2-3|-
TGCAGCGCCCCTATAGCGGGACCTACAGATACGCAGTATTTT
CSAPIAGPTDTQYF
>TRBV18|-|TRBJ1-3|-
TGTGCCAGCTCGCAGAGGACACCGGGACGCCCTGGAAACACCATATATTTT
CASSQRTPGRPGNTIYF
>TRBV6-1|-|TRBJ1-3|-
TGTGCCAGCATGGCAGGGGCGGCCTCTGGAAACACCATATATTTT
CASMAGAASGNTIYF
>TRBV10-3|-|TRBJ2-7|-
TGTGCCATCAGTGAGTCTGGGGCCTCCTACGAGCAGTACTTC
CAISESGASYEQYF
>TRBV30|TRBD2|TRBJ2-7|-
TGTGCCTGGGGGACTAGCGGGAGCCACGAGCAGTACTTC
CAWGTSGSHEQYF
>TRBV6-4|-|TRBJ1-1|-
TGTGCCAGCAGGCCGTCTTTCCAGGGCATGAACACTGAAGCTTTCTTT
CASRPSFQGMNTEAFF
>TRBV2|-|TRBJ1-6|once
TGTGCCAGCAGCGAGCCGGGACGGTATAATTCACCCCTCCACTTT
CASSEPGRYNSPLHF
>TRBV28|TRBD2|TRBJ2-7|-
TGTGCCAGCAACTTAGCGGGAGTAAACGAGCAGTACTTC
CASNLAGVNEQYF
>TRBV19|TRBD1|TRBJ1-3|-
TGTGCCAGTAGTATGGTTGGGCAGGGGGCGTCTGGAAACACCATATATTTT
CASSMVGQGASGNTIYF
>TRBV28|TRBD2|TRBJ2-1|-
TGTGCCAGCAGTTCCGTCGGGGGGAGCGGGAGAATAGGTGAGCAGTTCTTC
CASSSVGGSGRIGEQFF
>TRBV11-1|-|TRBJ2-1|-
TGTGCCAGCAGCTGGAGAGAGGGCAATGAGCAGTTCTTC
CASSWREGNEQFF
>TRBV7-3|TRBD2|TRBJ2-7|-
TGTGCCAGCAGCTTAAGTGGTAGCGGGAGCTCCTACGAGCAGTACTTC
CASSLSGSGSSYEQYF
>TRBV11-2|TRBD2|TRBJ2-7|-
TGTGCCAGCAGCTGGTCTACCGGGGGACTAGCATACGAGCAGTACTTC
CASSWSTGGLAYEQYF
>TRBV28|-|TRBJ2-5|-
TGTGCCAGCAGTCGGTTGACCCAGTACTTC
CASSRLTQYF
>TRBV18|TRBD1|TRBJ1-1|-
TGTGCCAGCCGACAGGAACAGGGGGGGAATGAAGCTTTCTTT
CASRQEQGGNEAFF
>TRBV28|-|TRBJ1-1|-
TGTGCCAGCAGTTTAGGAGGAAGGGAAGCTTTCTTT
CASSLGGREAFF
>TRBV11-2|-|TRBJ1-4|-
TGTGCCAGCAGTTCCCCGGGGCAGGCTAATGAAAAACTGTTTTTT
CASSSPGQANEKLFF
>TRBV29-1|-|TRBJ2-3|once
TGCAGCGTGTCCTCCCCTCGGGGGCAATCACGGACAGATACGCAGTATTTT
CSVSSPRGQSRTDTQYF
>TRBV19|-|TRBJ2-5|-
TGTGCCAGTAGTATAAGCAGCTTAGAGACCCAGTACTTC
CASSISSLETQYF
>TRBV29-1|-|TRBJ2-1|-
TGCAGCGTTGAATGGTCCAGCTCCTACAATGAGCAGTTCTTC
CSVEWSSSYNEQFF
>TRBV29-1|-|TRBJ2-1|-
TGCAGCGTTACTAGGCTATTGTACAATGAGCAGTTCTTC
CSVTRLLYNEQFF
>TRBV28|TRBD1|TRBJ1-5|-
TGTGCCAGCAGTTTATTTGGACAGGGGAACAATCAGCCCCAGCATTTT
CASSLFGQGNNQPQHF